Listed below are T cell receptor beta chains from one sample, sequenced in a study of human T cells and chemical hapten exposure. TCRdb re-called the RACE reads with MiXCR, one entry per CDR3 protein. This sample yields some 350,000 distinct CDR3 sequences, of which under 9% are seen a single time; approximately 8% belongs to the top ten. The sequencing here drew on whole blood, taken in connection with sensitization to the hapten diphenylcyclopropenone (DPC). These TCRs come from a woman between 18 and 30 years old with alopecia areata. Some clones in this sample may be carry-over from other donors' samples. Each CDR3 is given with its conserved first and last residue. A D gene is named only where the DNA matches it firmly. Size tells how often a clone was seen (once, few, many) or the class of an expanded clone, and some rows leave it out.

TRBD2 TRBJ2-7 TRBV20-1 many CSARVAGGADEQYF TGCAGTGCTAGAGTAGCGGGGGGCGCCGACGAGCAGTACTTC
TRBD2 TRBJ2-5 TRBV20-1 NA CSAKLAGIQETQYF TGCAGTGCTAAACTAGCGGGGATCCAAGAGACCCAGTACTTC
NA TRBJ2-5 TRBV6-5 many CASSSSQLARETQYF TGTGCCAGCAGTTCTAGTCAGTTGGCGAGGGAGACCCAGTACTTC
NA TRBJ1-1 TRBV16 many CASSQLSQGIGTEAFF TGTGCCAGCAGCCAATTATCCCAGGGGATCGGTACTGAAGCTTTCTTT
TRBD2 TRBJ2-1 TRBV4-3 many CASSQETSGGDNEQFF TGCGCCAGCAGCCAGGAGACTAGCGGGGGGGACAATGAGCAGTTCTTC
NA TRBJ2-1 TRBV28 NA CASSLIDASSYNEQFF TGTGCCAGCAGTTTAATCGACGCGAGCTCCTACAATGAGCAGTTCTTC
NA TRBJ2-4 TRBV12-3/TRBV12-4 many CASSLVGAKNIQYF TGTGCCAGCAGTTTAGTCGGAGCCAAAAACATTCAGTACTTC
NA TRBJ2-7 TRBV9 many CASSVDVNSYEQYF TGTGCCAGCAGCGTAGATGTTAACTCCTACGAGCAGTACTTC
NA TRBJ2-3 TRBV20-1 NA CSASDVGPSFTDTQYF TGCAGTGCTAGTGACGTCGGGCCCTCTTTCACAGATACGCAGTATTTT
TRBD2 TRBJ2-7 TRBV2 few CASKISGGTSREQYF TGTGCCAGCAAGATAAGCGGGGGGACCTCTAGGGAGCAGTACTTC
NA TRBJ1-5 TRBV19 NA CASSMVGRDNQPQHF TGTGCCAGTAGTATGGTCGGTAGGGACAATCAGCCCCAGCATTTT
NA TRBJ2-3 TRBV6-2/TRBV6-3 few CASSYLRPKTDTQYF TGTGCCAGCAGTTACCTGCGACCTAAGACAGATACGCAGTATTTT
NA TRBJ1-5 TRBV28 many CASSRSGEGRSNQPQHF TGTGCCAGCAGTCGGAGCGGGGAGGGGAGAAGCAATCAGCCCCAGCATTTT
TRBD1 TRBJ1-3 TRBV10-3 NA CAISPGQDGGNTIYF TGTGCCATCAGTCCCGGACAGGATGGTGGAAACACCATATATTTT
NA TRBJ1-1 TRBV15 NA CATSRVGVGEAFF TGTGCCACCAGCAGAGTTGGGGTGGGTGAAGCTTTCTTT
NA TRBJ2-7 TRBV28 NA CASRRQLAYEQYF TGTGCCAGCCGCCGGCAGTTAGCCTACGAGCAGTACTTC
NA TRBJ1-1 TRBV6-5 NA CASSSGPLAAFF TGTGCCAGCAGTTCGGGTCCTCTGGCGGCTTTCTTT
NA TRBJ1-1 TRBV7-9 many CATPGSGTEAFF TGTGCCACCCCCGGGAGTGGGACTGAAGCTTTCTTT
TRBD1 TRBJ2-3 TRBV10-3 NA CAISGQGGRTDTQYF TGTGCCATCAGCGGACAGGGGGGAAGAACAGATACGCAGTATTTT
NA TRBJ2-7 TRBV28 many CASSPNRNSVGYEQYF TGTGCCAGCAGTCCCAACCGAAATAGCGTCGGCTACGAGCAGTACTTC
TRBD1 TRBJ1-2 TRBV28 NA CASSLPTGNYGYTF TGTGCCAGCAGTTTACCGACAGGGAATTATGGCTACACCTTC
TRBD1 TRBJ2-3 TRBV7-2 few CASTRTGFDTQYF TGTGCCAGCACTAGGACAGGGTTCGATACGCAGTATTTT
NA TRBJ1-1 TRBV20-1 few CSARRASHPGNTEAFF TGCAGTGCTAGGAGGGCATCGCATCCCGGGAACACTGAAGCTTTCTTT
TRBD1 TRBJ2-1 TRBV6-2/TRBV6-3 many CASSHRTGGDEQFF TGTGCCAGCAGCCACCGGACAGGGGGAGATGAGCAGTTCTTC
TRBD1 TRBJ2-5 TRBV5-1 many CASSLGTGKRETQYF TGCGCCAGCAGCTTGGGGACAGGGAAGAGAGAGACCCAGTACTTC
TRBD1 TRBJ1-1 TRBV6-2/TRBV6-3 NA CASMQGVEAFF TGTGCCAGCATGCAGGGGGTTGAAGCTTTCTTT
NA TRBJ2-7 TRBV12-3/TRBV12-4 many CASSLGRKSSYEQYF TGTGCCAGCAGTTTGGGACGGAAGAGCTCCTACGAGCAGTACTTC
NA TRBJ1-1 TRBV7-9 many CASSSGEGYTEAFF TGTGCCAGCAGCTCAGGGGAGGGTTACACTGAAGCTTTCTTT
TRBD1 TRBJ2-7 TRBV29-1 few CSVGYPGTGGLEQYF TGCAGCGTTGGATATCCCGGGACAGGGGGTCTTGAGCAGTACTTC
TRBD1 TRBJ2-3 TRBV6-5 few CASSRTGGLADTQYF TGTGCCAGCAGTCGTACAGGGGGCCTGGCAGATACGCAGTATTTT
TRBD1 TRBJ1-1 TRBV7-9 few CASSLVGTGRMNTEAFF TGTGCCAGCAGCTTAGTTGGGACAGGAAGAATGAACACTGAAGCTTTCTTT
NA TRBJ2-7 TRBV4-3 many CASSQDTAGEQYF TGCGCCAGCAGCCAAGACACGGCTGGGGAGCAGTACTTC
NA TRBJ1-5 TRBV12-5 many CASASESNQPQHF TGTGCTAGTGCGTCGGAGAGCAATCAGCCCCAGCATTTT
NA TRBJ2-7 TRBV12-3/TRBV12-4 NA CASRGDGDEQYF TGTGCCAGCAGAGGAGACGGGGACGAGCAGTACTTC
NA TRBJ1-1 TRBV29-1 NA CSVTNTEAFF TGCAGCGTTACAAACACTGAAGCTTTCTTT
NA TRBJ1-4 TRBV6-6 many CASCVGEEKLFF TGTGCCAGCTGTGTCGGGGAGGAAAAACTGTTTTTT
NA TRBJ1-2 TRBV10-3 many CAISEHEGLSNYGYTF TGTGCCATCAGTGAACACGAGGGGCTTTCCAACTATGGCTACACCTTC
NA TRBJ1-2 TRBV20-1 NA CSANYLRGDNGYTF TGCAGTGCCAATTACTTAAGAGGGGACAATGGCTACACCTTC
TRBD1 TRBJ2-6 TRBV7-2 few CASSPLLGQPSGANVLTF TGTGCCAGCAGCCCATTGTTGGGACAGCCCTCTGGGGCCAACGTCCTGACTTTC
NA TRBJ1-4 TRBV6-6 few CASSFQPATNEKLFF TGTGCCAGCAGTTTCCAACCGGCAACTAATGAAAAACTGTTTTTT
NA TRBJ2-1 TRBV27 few CASSPGANEQFF TGTGCCAGCAGTCCCGGCGCGAATGAGCAGTTCTTC
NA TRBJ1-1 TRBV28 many CASSLIADEAFF TGTGCCAGCAGTTTGATAGCCGATGAAGCTTTCTTT